The rows below give T cell receptor beta chains drawn from one sample of a study of blood T cell repertoires in COVID-19. Clones were sequenced by immunoSEQ multiplex PCR, and TCRdb holds only the in-frame ones, with some missing. The repertoire includes fewer than 350,000 clones, roughly 90% of them detected once, and about 6.8% sits in the top ten. Sequenced input: peripheral blood. All receptors derive from a woman in her twenties or thirties with COVID-19, enrolled during active disease. Each CDR3 is given with its conserved first and last residue. The order of the fields is D gene, J gene, CDR3 length, V gene, CDR3 DNA, CDR3 protein. A D gene is named only where the DNA matches it firmly.

D gene: -; J gene: TRBJ1-3; CDR3 length: 14; V gene: TRBV23-1; CDR3 DNA: TGCGCCAGCTCCGACGGCGGTGGGGGAAACACCATATATTTT; CDR3 protein: CASSDGGGGNTIYF
D gene: TRBD1; J gene: TRBJ2-7; CDR3 length: 17; V gene: TRBV23-1; CDR3 DNA: TGCGCCAGCAGTCAATCGGGACAGGGTCGGACTAGCTACGAGCAGTACTTC; CDR3 protein: CASSQSGQGRTSYEQYF
D gene: TRBD1; J gene: TRBJ1-1; CDR3 length: 15; V gene: TRBV30; CDR3 DNA: TGTGCCTGGAATGTCAGGGGGCGGGGGAACACTGAAGCTTTCTTT; CDR3 protein: CAWNVRGRGNTEAFF
D gene: TRBD2; J gene: TRBJ2-5; CDR3 length: 17; V gene: TRBV5-4; CDR3 DNA: TGTGCCAGCAGACCCGGGACTAGCTTACCTGGGGAAGAGACCCAGTACTTC; CDR3 protein: CASRPGTSLPGEETQYF
D gene: TRBD2; J gene: TRBJ2-7; CDR3 length: 16; V gene: TRBV6-6; CDR3 DNA: TGTGCCAGCAGGAGAGAGGGGACTAGCGGAACCTACGAGCAGTACTTC; CDR3 protein: CASRREGTSGTYEQYF
D gene: TRBD1; J gene: TRBJ1-2; CDR3 length: 12; V gene: TRBV2; CDR3 DNA: TGTGCCAGACAGGGGCTTGGGTATGGCTACACCTTC; CDR3 protein: CARQGLGYGYTF
D gene: -; J gene: TRBJ2-5; CDR3 length: 13; V gene: TRBV30; CDR3 DNA: TGTGCCTGGAGCAGACACTCCCAAGAGACCCAGTACTTC; CDR3 protein: CAWSRHSQETQYF
D gene: -; J gene: TRBJ1-1; CDR3 length: 13; V gene: TRBV29-1; CDR3 DNA: TGCAGCGTTGAATATCGGGGAGAAACTGAAGCTTTCTTT; CDR3 protein: CSVEYRGETEAFF
D gene: TRBD1; J gene: TRBJ2-5; CDR3 length: 12; V gene: TRBV24-1; CDR3 DNA: TGTGCCACAGGGACAGCCCAAGAGACCCAGTACTTC; CDR3 protein: CATGTAQETQYF
D gene: TRBD1; J gene: TRBJ1-4; CDR3 length: 15; V gene: TRBV3-1/TRBV3-2; CDR3 DNA: TGTGCCAGCAGCCAAGACGTGACAGGGAGAGAAAAACTGTTTTTT; CDR3 protein: CASSQDVTGREKLFF